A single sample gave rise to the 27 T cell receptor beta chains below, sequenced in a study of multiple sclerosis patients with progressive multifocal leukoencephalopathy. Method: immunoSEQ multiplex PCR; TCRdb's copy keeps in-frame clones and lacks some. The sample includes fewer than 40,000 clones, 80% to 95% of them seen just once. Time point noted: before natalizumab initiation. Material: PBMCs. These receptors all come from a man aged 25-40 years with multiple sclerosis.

CDR3 nucleotide sequence: TGTGCCAGCAGCTTGTGGGGCAGGGATCAGCCCCAGCATTTT. Protein: CASSLWGRDQPQHF. The chain combines TRBV5-8 with TRBJ1-5; a weak D match, TRBD1 (5 bases). The CDR3 runs 14 residues. Trimming cost V 1 base and J 5 bases, with 10 bases left between them. The V gene's germline CDR1 is SGHTS and CDR2 YDEGEE.

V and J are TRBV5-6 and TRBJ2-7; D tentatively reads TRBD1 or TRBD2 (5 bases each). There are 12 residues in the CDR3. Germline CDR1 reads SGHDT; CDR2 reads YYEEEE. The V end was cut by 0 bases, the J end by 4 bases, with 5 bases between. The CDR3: CASSLGGYEQYF. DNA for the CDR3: TGTGCCAGCAGCTTGGGGGGGTACGAGCAGTACTTC.

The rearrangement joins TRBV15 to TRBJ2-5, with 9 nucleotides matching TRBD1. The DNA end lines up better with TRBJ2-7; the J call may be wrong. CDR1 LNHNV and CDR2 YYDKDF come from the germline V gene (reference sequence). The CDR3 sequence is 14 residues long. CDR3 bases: TGTGCCACCAGCAGATCGGGACAGGGCTACGAGCAGTACTTC. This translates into CATSRSGQGYEQYF.

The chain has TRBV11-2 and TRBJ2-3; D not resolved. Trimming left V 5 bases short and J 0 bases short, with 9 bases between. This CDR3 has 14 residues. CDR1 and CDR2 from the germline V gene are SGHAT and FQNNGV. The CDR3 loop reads CASSTTPSTDTQYF. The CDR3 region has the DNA TGTGCCAGCAGCACCACGCCGAGCACAGATACGCAGTATTTT.

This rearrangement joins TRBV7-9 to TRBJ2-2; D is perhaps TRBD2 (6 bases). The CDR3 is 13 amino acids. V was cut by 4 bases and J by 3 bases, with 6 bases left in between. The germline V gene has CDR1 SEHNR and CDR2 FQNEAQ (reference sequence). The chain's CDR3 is CASSSGDTGELFF. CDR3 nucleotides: TGTGCCAGCAGCTCGGGGGACACCGGGGAGCTGTTTTTT. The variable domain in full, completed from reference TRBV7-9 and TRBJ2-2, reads DTGVSQNPRHKITKRGQNVTFRCDPISEHNRLYWYRQTLGQGPEFLTYFQNEAQLEKSRLLSDRFSAERPKGSFSTLEIQRTEQGDSAMYLCASSSGDTGELFFGEGSRLTVL.

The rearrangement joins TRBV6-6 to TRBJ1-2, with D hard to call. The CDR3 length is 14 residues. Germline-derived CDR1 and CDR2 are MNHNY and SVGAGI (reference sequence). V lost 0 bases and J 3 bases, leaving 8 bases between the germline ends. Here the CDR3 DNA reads TGTGCCAGCAGTTACTCGCGACGGGACTATGGCTACACCTTC. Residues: CASSYSRRDYGYTF.

CDR3 sequence: CASSLTGTSGFTDTQYF. For the CDR3, the DNA is TGTGCCAGCAGCCTGACTGGGACTAGCGGGTTCACAGATACGCAGTATTTT. The chain is built from TRBV7-6 and TRBJ2-3, with 12 bases fitting TRBD2. This CDR3 spans 17 amino acids. In germline, CDR1 is SGHVS, CDR2 FNYEAQ. The V segment lost 5 bases and the J segment 2 bases; nucleotides outside the gene matches: 8.

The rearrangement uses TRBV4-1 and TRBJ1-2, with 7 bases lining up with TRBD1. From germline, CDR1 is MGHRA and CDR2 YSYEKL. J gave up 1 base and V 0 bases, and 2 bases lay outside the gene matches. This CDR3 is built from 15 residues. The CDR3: CASSQERGLNYGYTF. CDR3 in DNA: TGCGCCAGCAGCCAAGAGAGGGGGCTTAACTATGGCTACACCTTC.

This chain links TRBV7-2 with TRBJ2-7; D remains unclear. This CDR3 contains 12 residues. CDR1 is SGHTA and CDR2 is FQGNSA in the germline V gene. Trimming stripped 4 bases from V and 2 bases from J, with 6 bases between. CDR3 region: CASSSSPYEQYF. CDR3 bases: TGTGCCAGCAGCTCCTCCCCCTACGAGCAGTACTTC.

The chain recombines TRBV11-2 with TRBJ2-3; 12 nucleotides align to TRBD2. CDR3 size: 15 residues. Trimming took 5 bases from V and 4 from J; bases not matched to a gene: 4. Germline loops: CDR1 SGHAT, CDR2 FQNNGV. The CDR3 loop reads CASSASGRVADTQYF. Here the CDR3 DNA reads TGTGCCAGCAGCGCTAGCGGGAGGGTCGCAGATACGCAGTATTTT.

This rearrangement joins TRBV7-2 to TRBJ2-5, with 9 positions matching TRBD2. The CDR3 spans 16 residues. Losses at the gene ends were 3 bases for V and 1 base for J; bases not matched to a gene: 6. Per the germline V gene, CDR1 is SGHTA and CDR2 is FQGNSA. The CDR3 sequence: CASSFQSGRPQETQYF. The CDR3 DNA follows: TGTGCCAGCAGCTTTCAAAGCGGGAGGCCCCAAGAGACCCAGTACTTC.

The CDR3 sequence is CASSQEAGGYNEQFF. The DNA of the CDR3 is TGCGCCAGCAGCCAAGAAGCAGGTGGATACAATGAGCAGTTCTTC. The rearrangement links TRBV4-1 to TRBJ2-1, with D uncertain. Germline CDR1 and CDR2: MGHRA and YSYEKL. Trimming took 0 bases from V and 4 from J, leaving 10 bases between them. This CDR3 is built from 15 residues.

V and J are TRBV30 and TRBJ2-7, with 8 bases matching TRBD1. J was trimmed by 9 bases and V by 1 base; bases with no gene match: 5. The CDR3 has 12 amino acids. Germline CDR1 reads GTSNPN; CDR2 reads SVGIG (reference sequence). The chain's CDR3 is CAWSGTGLSQYF. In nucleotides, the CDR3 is TGTGCCTGGAGTGGGACAGGGTTATCGCAGTACTTC.

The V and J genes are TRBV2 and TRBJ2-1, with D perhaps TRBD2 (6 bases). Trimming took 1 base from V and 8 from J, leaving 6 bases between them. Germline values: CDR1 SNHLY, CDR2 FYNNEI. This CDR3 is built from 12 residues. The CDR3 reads CASSEGGDEQFF. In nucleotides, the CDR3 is TGTGCCAGCAGTGAAGGCGGGGATGAGCAGTTCTTC.

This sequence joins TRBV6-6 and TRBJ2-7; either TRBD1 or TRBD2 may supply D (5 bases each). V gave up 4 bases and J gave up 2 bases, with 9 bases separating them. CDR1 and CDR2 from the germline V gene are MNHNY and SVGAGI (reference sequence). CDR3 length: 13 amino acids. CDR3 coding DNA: TGTGCCAGCAGTTGGGGGACGGCCTACGAGCAGTACGTC. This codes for CASSWGTAYEQYV.

CDR3 loop: CAWSWRASYEQYF. CDR3 nucleotide sequence: TGTGCCTGGAGTTGGCGCGCTTCCTACGAGCAGTACTTC. This sequence joins TRBV30 and TRBJ2-7; no reliable D call. Germline V gives CDR1 GTSNPN, CDR2 SVGIG (reference sequence). Trimming took 2 bases from V and 1 from J, leaving 9 bases between them. CDR3 length: 13 amino acids.

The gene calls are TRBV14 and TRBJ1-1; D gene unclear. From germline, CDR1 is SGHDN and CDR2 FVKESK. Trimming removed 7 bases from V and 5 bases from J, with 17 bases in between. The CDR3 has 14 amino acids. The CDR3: CASTLAESKTEAFF. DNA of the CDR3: TGTGCCAGCACCCTGGCGGAGTCGAAGACTGAAGCTTTCTTT.

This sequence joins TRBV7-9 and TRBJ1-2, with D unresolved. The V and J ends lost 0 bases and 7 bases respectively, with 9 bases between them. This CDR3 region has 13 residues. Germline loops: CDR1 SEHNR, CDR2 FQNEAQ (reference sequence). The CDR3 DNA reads TGTGCCAGCAGCTTAGCGATTCAAGGTGGCTACACCTTC. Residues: CASSLAIQGGYTF.

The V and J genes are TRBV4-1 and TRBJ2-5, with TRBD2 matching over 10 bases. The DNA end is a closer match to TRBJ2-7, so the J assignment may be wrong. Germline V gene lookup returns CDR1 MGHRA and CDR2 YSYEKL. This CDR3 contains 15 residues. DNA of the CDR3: TGCGCCAGCAGCCCTATACTAGCGGGGTCCTACGAGCAGTACTTC. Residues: CASSPILAGSYEQYF.

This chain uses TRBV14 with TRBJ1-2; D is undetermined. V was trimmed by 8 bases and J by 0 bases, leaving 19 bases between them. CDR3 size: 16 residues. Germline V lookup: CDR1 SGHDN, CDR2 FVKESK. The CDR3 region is CASSGWPEDANYGYTF. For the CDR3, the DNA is TGTGCCAGCTCCGGATGGCCTGAGGATGCTAACTATGGCTACACCTTC.

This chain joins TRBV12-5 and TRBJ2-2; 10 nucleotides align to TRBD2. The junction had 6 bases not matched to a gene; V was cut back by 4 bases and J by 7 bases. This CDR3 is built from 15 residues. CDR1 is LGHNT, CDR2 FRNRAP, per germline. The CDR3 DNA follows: TGTGCTAGTGGTTACGTCCTAGCGGGAGTCGGGGAGCTGTTTTTT. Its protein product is CASGYVLAGVGELFF.

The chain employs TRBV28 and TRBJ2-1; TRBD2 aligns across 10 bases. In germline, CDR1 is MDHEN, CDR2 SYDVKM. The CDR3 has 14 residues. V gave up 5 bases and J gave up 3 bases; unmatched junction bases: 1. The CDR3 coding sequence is TGTGCCAGCAGTAGGACTAGCGGCTACAATGAGCAGTTCTTC. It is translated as CASSRTSGYNEQFF. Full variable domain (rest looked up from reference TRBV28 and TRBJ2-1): DVKVTQSSRYLVKRTGEKVFLECVQDMDHENMFWYRQDPGLGLRLIYFSYDVKMKEKGDIPEGYSVSREKKERFSLILESASTNQTSMYLCASSRTSGYNEQFFGPGTRLTVL.

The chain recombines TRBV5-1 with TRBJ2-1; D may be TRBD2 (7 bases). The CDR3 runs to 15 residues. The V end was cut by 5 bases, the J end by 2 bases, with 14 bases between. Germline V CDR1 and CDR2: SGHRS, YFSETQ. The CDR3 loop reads CASRLPGGAYNEQFF. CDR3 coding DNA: TGCGCCAGCAGATTGCCGGGGGGCGCCTACAATGAGCAGTTCTTC.

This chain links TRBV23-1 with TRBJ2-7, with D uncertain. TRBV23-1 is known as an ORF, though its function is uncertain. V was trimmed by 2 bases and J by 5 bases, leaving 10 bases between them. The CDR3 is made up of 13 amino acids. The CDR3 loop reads CASSQREDDEQYV. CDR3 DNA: TGCGCCAGCAGTCAAAGGGAAGATGACGAGCAGTACGTC.

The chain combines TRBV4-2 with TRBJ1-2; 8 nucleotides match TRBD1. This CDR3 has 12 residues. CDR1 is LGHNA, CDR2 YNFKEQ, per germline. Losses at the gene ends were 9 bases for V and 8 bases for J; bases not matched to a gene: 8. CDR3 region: CASRQGREGYTF. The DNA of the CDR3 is TGTGCCAGTCGACAGGGGAGGGAAGGCTACACCTTC.

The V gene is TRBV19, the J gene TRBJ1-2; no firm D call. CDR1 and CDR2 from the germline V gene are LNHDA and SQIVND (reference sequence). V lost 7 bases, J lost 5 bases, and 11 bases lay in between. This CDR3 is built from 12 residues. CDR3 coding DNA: TGTGCCAGTAAGGAGGTTGGGTATGGCTACACCTTC. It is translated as CASKEVGYGYTF. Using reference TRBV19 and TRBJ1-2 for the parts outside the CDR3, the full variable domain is DGGITQSPKYLFRKEGQNVTLSCEQNLNHDAMYWYRQDPGQGLRLIYYSQIVNDFQKGDIAEGYSVSREKKESFPLTVTSAQKNPTAFYLCASKEVGYGYTFGSGTRLTVV.

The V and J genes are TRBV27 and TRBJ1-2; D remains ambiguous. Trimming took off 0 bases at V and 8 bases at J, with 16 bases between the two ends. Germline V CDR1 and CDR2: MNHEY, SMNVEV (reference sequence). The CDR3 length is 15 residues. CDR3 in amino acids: CASSLSQDFVMGYTF. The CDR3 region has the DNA TGTGCCAGCAGTTTATCCCAGGACTTTGTTATGGGCTACACCTTC.